This is a list of T cell receptor beta chains from one sample in a study of cytomegalovirus exposure and HLA in healthy donors. Repertoires were generated with immunoSEQ multiplex PCR, while TCRdb's copy carries only in-frame clones and drops some. The top ten hold under 2.5% of the sample, which has some 69,000 clones, roughly 96% seen once. The sample comprised PBMCs. The receptors here all came from a man aged 18-30 years in good health and CMV-seronegative. CDR3s include the opening cysteine and the closing phenylalanine or tryptophan.

CDR3 length	J gene	V gene	CDR3 protein
14	TRBJ1-5	TRBV30	CAWSPRGSGQPQHF
15	TRBJ1-3	TRBV28	CASLPAGYSGNTIYF
14	TRBJ2-1	TRBV19	CASSIGSHRSEQFF
13	TRBJ2-1	TRBV27	CASSAGRYNEQFF
12	TRBJ1-4	TRBV11-1	CASSSEGEKLFF
14	TRBJ2-2	TRBV28	CASNLRVNTGELFF
15	TRBJ2-5	TRBV2	CASSDLQGAGETQYF
16	TRBJ2-1	TRBV5-4	CASSLGGTESYNEQFF
15	TRBJ2-4	TRBV19	CASSIRSLAKNIQYF
11	TRBJ1-1	TRBV27	CASPRGTEAFF
15	TRBJ1-4	TRBV9	CASSFGQGEWEKLFF
15	TRBJ2-1	TRBV30	CAWSHPGQGGNEQFF
17	TRBJ2-1	TRBV7-3	CASSLRRAGGPGNEQFF
15	TRBJ1-1	TRBV15	CATRKETGLNTEAFF
16	TRBJ2-1	TRBV9	CASTLMRGEGGDEQFF